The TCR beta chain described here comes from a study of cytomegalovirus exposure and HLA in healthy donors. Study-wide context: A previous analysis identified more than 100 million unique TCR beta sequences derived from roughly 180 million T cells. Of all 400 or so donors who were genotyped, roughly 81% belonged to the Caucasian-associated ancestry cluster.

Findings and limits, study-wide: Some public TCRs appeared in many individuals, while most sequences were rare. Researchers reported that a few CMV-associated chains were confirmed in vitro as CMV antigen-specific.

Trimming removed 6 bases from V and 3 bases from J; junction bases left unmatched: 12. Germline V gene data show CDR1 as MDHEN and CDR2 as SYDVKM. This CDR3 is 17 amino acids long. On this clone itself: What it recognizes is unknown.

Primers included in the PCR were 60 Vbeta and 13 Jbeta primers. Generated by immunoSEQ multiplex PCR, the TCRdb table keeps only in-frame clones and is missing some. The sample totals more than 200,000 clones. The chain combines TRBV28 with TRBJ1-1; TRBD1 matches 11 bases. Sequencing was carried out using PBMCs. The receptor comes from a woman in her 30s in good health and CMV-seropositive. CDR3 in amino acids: CASRWTGGFIRDTEAFF. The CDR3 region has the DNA TGTGCCAGCAGATGGACAGGGGGCTTTATTAGGGACACTGAAGCTTTCTTT. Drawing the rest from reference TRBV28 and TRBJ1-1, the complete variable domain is DVKVTQSSRYLVKRTGEKVFLECVQDMDHENMFWYRQDPGLGLRLIYFSYDVKMKEKGDIPEGYSVSREKKERFSLILESASTNQTSMYLCASRWTGGFIRDTEAFFGQGTRLTVV.